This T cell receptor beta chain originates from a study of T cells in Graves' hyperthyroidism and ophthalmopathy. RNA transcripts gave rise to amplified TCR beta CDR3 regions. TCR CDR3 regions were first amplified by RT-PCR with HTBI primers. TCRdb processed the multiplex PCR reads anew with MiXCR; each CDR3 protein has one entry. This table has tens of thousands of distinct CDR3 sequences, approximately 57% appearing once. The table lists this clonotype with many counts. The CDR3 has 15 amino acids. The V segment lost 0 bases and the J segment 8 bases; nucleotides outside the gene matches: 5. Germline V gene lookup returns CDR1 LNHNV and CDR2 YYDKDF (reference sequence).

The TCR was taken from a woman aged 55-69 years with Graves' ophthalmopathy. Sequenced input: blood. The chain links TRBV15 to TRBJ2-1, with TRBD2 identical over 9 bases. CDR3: CATSRDDSGSYEQFF. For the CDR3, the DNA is TGTGCCACCAGCAGAGATGATAGCGGGAGCTATGAGCAGTTCTTC.